Each of the 18 T cell receptor beta chains below was sequenced from the same sample in a study of shared clonotypes between healthy human individuals. Sequencing used immunoSEQ multiplex PCR; TCRdb keeps in-frame clones, though not all of them. The sample lists a few million clones, around 95% occurring once. Terminally differentiated effector memory CD45RA+ cells were left out of the naive CD8 fraction, which was CD45RO-negative and positively selected for CCR7. What was sequenced was naive CD8+ T cells from PBMCs. The receptors derive from a man aged 18-30 years in good health. Some clones in this sample may be carry-over from other donors' samples.

Worth noting for this clone: Other DNA sequences in the sample encode the same CDR3. The chain couples TRBV7-9 to TRBJ1-5; D is unresolved. Germline V gives CDR1 SEHNR, CDR2 FQNEAQ (reference sequence). The CDR3 is made up of 13 amino acids. V was trimmed by 1 base and J by 7 bases, leaving 8 bases between them. The CDR3 reads CASSLGREQPQHF. The CDR3 DNA reads as TGTGCCAGCAGCTTAGGGAGGGAGCAGCCCCAGCATTTT.

This chain joins TRBV19 and TRBJ2-2, with 8 bases matching TRBD1. The junction had 1 base not matched to a gene; V was cut back by 9 bases and J by 1 base. This CDR3 comprises 13 residues. Germline V CDR1 and CDR2: LNHDA, SQIVND (reference sequence). DNA of the CDR3: TGTGCCAGCGGGACAGGGAACACCGGGGAGCTGTTTTTT. Residues: CASGTGNTGELFF.

The chain combines TRBV27 with TRBJ2-1; D remains unclear. Germline V gene sequence: CDR1 MNHEY, CDR2 SMNVEV (reference sequence). V was trimmed by 0 bases and J by 4 bases, leaving 10 bases between them. This CDR3 is built from 15 residues. The CDR3 sequence is CASSLSNSAYNEQFF. CDR3 nucleotides: TGTGCCAGCAGTTTATCGAACAGTGCTTACAATGAGCAGTTCTTC.

The CDR3 loop is CASSAYWGTGETQYF. The DNA of the CDR3 is TGTGCCAGCAGCGCGTACTGGGGGACTGGGGAGACCCAGTACTTC. This chain joins TRBV9 and TRBJ2-5; possible D gene TRBD2, 6 bases. V was clipped by 3 bases and J by 5 bases, with 17 bases between them. The CDR3 length is 15 residues. Germline CDR1 and CDR2: SGDLS and YYNGEE. The full variable domain, completed using reference TRBV9 and TRBJ2-5, is DSGVTQTPKHLITATGQRVTLRCSPRSGDLSVYWYQQSLDQGLQFLIQYYNGEERAKGNILERFSAQQFPDLHSELNLSSLELGDSALYFCASSAYWGTGETQYFGPGTRLLVL.

The chain carries TRBV19 and TRBJ1-1; D remains unclear. The germline V and J ends were trimmed by 0 bases and 10 bases, with 15 bases remaining between them. Germline loops: CDR1 LNHDA, CDR2 SQIVND (reference sequence). The CDR3 is 14 amino acids. Written as DNA, the CDR3 is TGTGCCAGTAGTATAGATTTGCGGGTAGTAGGAGCTTTCTTT. Residues: CASSIDLRVVGAFF.

Worth noting for this clone: The sample contains more than one DNA sequence encoding this CDR3. The V call is TRBV7-9, the J call TRBJ2-1; TRBD2 matches at 13 bases. This CDR3 has 15 amino acids. V trimming: 5 bases; J trimming: 5 bases; junction bases outside the gene matches: 3. Germline CDR1 is SEHNR and CDR2 is FQNEAQ (reference sequence). DNA of the CDR3: TGTGCCAGCAGCCGAGGGACTAGCGGGAACAATGAGCAGTTCTTC. It specifies CASSRGTSGNNEQFF.

This chain links TRBV27 with TRBJ1-4; 10 bases match TRBD1. The CDR3 consists of 14 residues. CDR1 and CDR2 (germline): MNHEY, SMNVEV (reference sequence). J lost 8 bases, V lost 5 bases, and 5 bases had no gene match. In DNA form, the CDR3 reads TGTGCCAGCAGTCCAACGACAGGGGGCGAAAAACTGTTTTTT. Its translation is CASSPTTGGEKLFF.

The chain combines TRBV9 with TRBJ2-3; TRBD2 might be the D (6 bases). Germline V lookup: CDR1 SGDLS, CDR2 YYNGEE. The CDR3 totals 15 residues. V shed 3 bases and J shed 6 bases, with 17 bases lying between them. Here the CDR3 reads CASSEAIAGSDTQYF. The DNA for the CDR3 is TGTGCCAGCAGCGAAGCAATCGCGGGATCGGATACGCAGTATTTT.

This rearrangement joins TRBV5-1 to TRBJ2-2, with 7 bases fitting TRBD1. The germline gives CDR1 SGHRS, CDR2 YFSETQ. The trim removed 4 bases at V and 2 bases at J, leaving 5 bases unmatched. The CDR3 is made up of 15 amino acids. Written as DNA, the CDR3 is TGCGCCAGCAGCCGGGGACAGACAAACACCGGGGAGCTGTTTTTT. Translated: CASSRGQTNTGELFF. The complete variable domain, with remaining parts taken from reference TRBV5-1 and TRBJ2-2, reads KAGVTQTPRYLIKTRGQQVTLSCSPISGHRSVSWYQQTPGQGLQFLFEYFSETQRNKGNFPGRFSGRQFSNSRSEMNVSTLELGDSALYLCASSRGQTNTGELFFGEGSRLTVL.

V and J are TRBV11-2 and TRBJ2-1; no reliable D call. CDR1 is SGHAT and CDR2 is FQNNGV in the germline V gene. The germline V and J ends were trimmed by 2 bases and 0 bases, with 11 bases remaining between them. This CDR3 contains 16 residues. This CDR3 reads CASSLQVESSYNEQFF. CDR3 DNA sequence: TGTGCCAGCAGCTTACAGGTAGAGAGCTCCTACAATGAGCAGTTCTTC.

This clone has only a few counts. The chain uses TRBV7-9 and TRBJ1-1; D is undetermined. Trimming removed 7 bases from V and 6 bases from J, with 12 bases in between. The CDR3 covers 12 residues. Germline lookup yields CDR1 SEHNR and CDR2 FQNEAQ (reference sequence). Written as DNA, the CDR3 is TGTGCCAGCAAGTCGATGCGGCCTGAAGCTTTCTTT. The encoded protein is CASKSMRPEAFF.

The V gene is TRBV7-8, the J gene TRBJ2-7, with 7 bases fitting TRBD1. Germline trimming cut 1 base from V and 7 bases from J; bases unmatched to any gene: 13. CDR1 is SGHVS and CDR2 is FQNEAQ in the germline V gene. This CDR3 comprises 16 residues. The CDR3 region is CASSLGGTAILGEQYF. Here the CDR3 DNA reads TGTGCCAGCAGCTTAGGGGGGACAGCTATTCTCGGGGAGCAGTACTTC.

The chain is built from TRBV19 and TRBJ2-1; 9 bases agree with TRBD2. The germline V gene encodes CDR1 LNHDA and CDR2 SQIVND (reference sequence). The CDR3 is made up of 15 amino acids. V trimming: 9 bases; J trimming: 4 bases; junction bases outside the gene matches: 10. The CDR3 DNA is TGTGCCAGCAAACCGATAGCGGGAGCTTACAATGAGCAGTTCTTC. Translating it yields CASKPIAGAYNEQFF.

The J gene is TRBJ2-7, the V gene TRBV9; 10 bases agree with TRBD1. Germline lookup yields CDR1 SGDLS and CDR2 YYNGEE. The CDR3 extends over 15 amino acids. J gave up 4 bases and V 3 bases, and 7 bases lay outside the gene matches. The CDR3 region is CASSAGTGVIYEQYF. The DNA of the CDR3 is TGTGCCAGCAGCGCCGGGACAGGGGTAATTTACGAGCAGTACTTC.

The chain has TRBV27 and TRBJ2-2; TRBD1 agrees at 8 bases. The CDR3 extends over 14 amino acids. Germline V lookup: CDR1 MNHEY, CDR2 SMNVEV (reference sequence). V trimming: 5 bases; J trimming: 9 bases; junction bases outside the gene matches: 8. The CDR3 bases are TGTGCCAGCAGTCCCACAGGGGGGCACCGGGAGCTGTTTTTT. Translated, it gives CASSPTGGHRELFF.

This clone has only one observation. The chain links TRBV7-2 to TRBJ1-2; D call uncertain. Trimming took off 1 base at V and 5 bases at J, with 14 bases between the two ends. The germline V gene encodes CDR1 SGHTA and CDR2 FQGNSA. The CDR3 sequence is 15 residues long. In DNA form, the CDR3 reads TGTGCCAGCAGCTTAGGGGGAGGGCTCGGGTATGGCTACACCTTC. It yields the protein CASSLGGGLGYGYTF.

The rearrangement uses TRBV29-1 and TRBJ2-1; 8 nucleotides agree with TRBD1. The CDR3 length is 15 residues. The germline V gene encodes CDR1 SQVTM and CDR2 ANQGSEA. V lost 1 base to trimming and J lost 9 bases; unmatched junction nucleotides: 11. CDR3 nucleotides: TGCAGCGTTGAAGCCCCCAGGGGGCTTAAACGTGAGCAGTTCTTC. It yields the protein CSVEAPRGLKREQFF.

Turning to this clone: The sample carries other DNA sequences with the same CDR3. The chain uses TRBV27 and TRBJ2-7; TRBD1 agrees at 7 bases. The CDR3 loop spans 16 amino acids. J gave up 0 bases and V 0 bases, and 5 bases lay outside the gene matches. In germline, CDR1 is MNHEY, CDR2 SMNVEV (reference sequence). CDR3 loop: CASSLSPGTVSYEQYF. In DNA form, the CDR3 reads TGTGCCAGCAGTTTATCCCCCGGGACAGTCTCCTACGAGCAGTACTTC.